A selection of T cell receptor beta chains follows, all from one sample in a study of blood T cell repertoires in COVID-19. The protocol was immunoSEQ multiplex PCR, while the TCRdb copy is restricted to in-frame clones and leaves out a portion. The data hold some 310,000 clones, with around 87% observed a single time. Specimen: peripheral blood. The receptors here all came from a man in his fifties or sixties with active or convalescent COVID-19. The CDR3 runs from the conserved cysteine through the conserved F or W. D genes are given only for firm matches. Size is omitted from some rows. Given values are once, few, many or a class for expanded clones.

d_call clone_size j_call v_call cdr3_aa cdr3_nt
. once TRBJ2-7 TRBV10-3 CAISATSKSYEQYF TGTGCCATCAGTGCCACCTCGAAGAGTTACGAGCAGTACTTC
TRBD1 once TRBJ1-5 TRBV6-5 CASNGQGSGNQPQHF TGTGCCAGCAACGGACAGGGGAGCGGCAATCAGCCCCAGCATTTT
TRBD1 . TRBJ1-2 TRBV6-5 CASSYSNTGGYGYTF TGTGCCAGCAGTTACTCGAACACAGGGGGCTATGGCTACACCTTC
TRBD2 . TRBJ2-5 TRBV28 CASSLGGVETQYF TGTGCCAGCAGTTTGGGAGGGGTGGAGACCCAGTACTTC
. . TRBJ1-1 TRBV27 CASSSGAGEYRRNTEAFF TGTGCCAGCAGTTCCGGGGCAGGGGAATATAGGCGGAACACTGAAGCTTTCTTT
. . TRBJ2-7 TRBV5-5 CASTLTGGLRGRFYEQYF TGTGCCAGCACCCTGACCGGAGGACTACGCGGAAGGTTCTACGAGCAGTACTTC
. few TRBJ1-5 TRBV7-2 CASSPSSEGRQPQHF TGTGCCAGCAGCCCTTCCTCCGAGGGAAGGCAGCCCCAGCATTTT
TRBD2 . TRBJ2-7 TRBV7-9 CASSILAGDLEQYF TGTGCCAGCAGCATTCTAGCGGGAGACCTCGAGCAGTACTTC
TRBD1 . TRBJ2-6 TRBV6-5 CASSLTGAGANVLTF TGTGCCAGCAGTCTTACAGGGGCTGGGGCCAACGTCCTGACTTTC
TRBD2 . TRBJ2-2 TRBV3-1/TRBV3-2 CASSPMLAGGWTGELFF TGTGCCAGCAGCCCTATGTTAGCGGGAGGTTGGACCGGGGAGCTGTTTTTT
TRBD1 . TRBJ2-3 TRBV18 CASSPPTGSDTQYF TGTGCCAGCTCACCACCGACAGGGTCAGATACGCAGTATTTT
TRBD2 . TRBJ2-3 TRBV2 CASSANGLALTDTQYF TGTGCCAGCAGTGCCAATGGACTAGCATTGACGGATACGCAGTATTTT
TRBD2 . TRBJ2-3 TRBV7-3 CASSLGTSGGTDTQYF TGTGCCAGCAGCTTAGGTACTAGCGGGGGCACAGATACGCAGTATTTT
. . TRBJ2-1 TRBV7-9 CASRSGGPYNEQFF TGTGCCAGCAGGTCGGGGGGCCCCTACAATGAGCAGTTCTTC
. . TRBJ2-5 TRBV7-6 CASSSGHLGQETQYF TGTGCCAGCAGCTCGGGACACCTGGGACAAGAGACCCAGTACTTC
TRBD1 . TRBJ1-3 TRBV4-2 CASSLHGQVHSGNTIYF TGTGCCAGCAGCCTCCACGGACAGGTGCACTCTGGAAACACCATATATTTT
. once TRBJ1-1 TRBV6-5 CASSYYRVPPGEAFF TGTGCCAGCAGTTACTATCGGGTTCCCCCGGGTGAAGCTTTCTTT
. . TRBJ1-3 TRBV7-9 CASSYGGRNTIYF TGTGCCAGCAGCTACGGGGGTCGAAACACCATATATTTT
TRBD1 . TRBJ2-1 TRBV14 CASSLRQGAYNEQFF TGTGCCAGCAGCCTAAGACAGGGAGCCTACAATGAGCAGTTCTTC
TRBD1 . TRBJ1-5 TRBV23-1 CASSRGQGDEVNQPQHF TGCGCCAGCAGTCGTGGACAGGGGGACGAAGTCAATCAGCCCCAGCATTTT
. . TRBJ2-7 TRBV4-3 CASSQGRQGTNNEQYF TGCGCCAGCAGCCAGGGAAGGCAGGGGACTAACAACGAGCAGTACTTC
. . TRBJ1-1 TRBV4-1 CASSRQQHRENTEAFF TGCGCCAGCAGCCGGCAGCAACACCGGGAGAACACTGAAGCTTTCTTT
TRBD2 . TRBJ2-1 TRBV20-1 CSASLPSGNEQFF TGCAGTGCTAGTTTGCCTAGCGGGAATGAGCAGTTCTTC
. . TRBJ1-3 TRBV5-4 CASSFGDFGNTIYF TGTGCCAGCAGCTTCGGTGACTTTGGAAACACCATATATTTT
. few TRBJ1-5 TRBV2 CASNPQPHQPQHF TGTGCCAGCAACCCACAACCCCATCAGCCCCAGCATTTT
. . TRBJ1-1 TRBV5-1 CASSLQGWSTEAFF TGCGCCAGCAGCTTGCAAGGCTGGAGCACTGAAGCTTTCTTT
TRBD2 . TRBJ2-3 TRBV28 CASTSGLAGGDTQYF TGTGCCAGCACCTCTGGACTAGCGGGAGGAGATACGCAGTATTTT
. . TRBJ1-1 TRBV2 CASSERFGNTEAFF TGTGCCAGCAGTGAACGGTTTGGGAACACTGAAGCTTTCTTT
. . TRBJ2-7 TRBV14 CASSLNRAGPYEQYF TGTGCCAGCAGCCTCAACCGGGCGGGACCCTACGAGCAGTACTTC
. . TRBJ2-7 TRBV7-2 CASSPGVFYEQYF TGTGCCAGCAGCCCGGGGGTCTTTTACGAGCAGTACTTC
. . TRBJ1-3 TRBV7-3 CASSSGSGGNTIYF TGTGCCAGCAGCTCCGGGTCAGGGGGAAACACCATATATTTT
. . TRBJ1-5 TRBV28 CASSRQTSDPQHF TGTGCCAGCAGCCGACAGACCTCCGATCCCCAGCATTTT
TRBD1 . TRBJ2-7 TRBV7-2 CASSFDRVYEQYF TGTGCCAGCAGCTTTGACAGGGTCTACGAGCAGTACTTC
TRBD1 . TRBJ1-2 TRBV5-4 CASKTGRGYTF TGTGCCAGCAAGACAGGGCGCGGCTACACCTTC
. . TRBJ1-2 TRBV6-5 CASTKGGGYGYTF TGTGCCAGCACCAAGGGCGGGGGCTATGGCTACACCTTC
. . TRBJ1-6 TRBV28 CASSPRPGGNSPLHF TGTGCCAGCAGTCCCAGGCCGGGGGGCAATTCACCCCTCCACTTT
TRBD2 . TRBJ2-1 TRBV10-2 CASRGLAGENEQFF TGCGCCAGCAGGGGACTAGCGGGAGAGAATGAGCAGTTCTTC
TRBD2 . TRBJ2-1 TRBV9 CASSSRTSGGGNEQFF TGTGCCAGCAGCTCACGGACTAGCGGGGGTGGAAATGAGCAGTTCTTC
. . TRBJ1-1 TRBV28 CASSLPTATEAFF TGTGCCAGCAGTCTCCCAACAGCCACTGAAGCTTTCTTT
. . TRBJ2-3 TRBV7-2 CASSSRSGPAVDTQYF TGTGCCAGCAGCTCCCGGAGCGGTCCGGCGGTAGATACGCAGTATTTT
TRBD1 many TRBJ2-1 TRBV5-1 CASSPTGKGWDEQFF TGCGCCAGCAGCCCGACAGGGAAGGGGTGGGATGAGCAGTTCTTC
TRBD2 once TRBJ2-7 TRBV4-2 CASSQQQTGTSGVYEQYF TGTGCCAGCAGCCAGCAACAAACCGGGACTAGCGGGGTGTACGAGCAGTACTTC
. . TRBJ1-5 TRBV27 CASRVGDISNQPQHF TGTGCCAGCAGGGTGGGGGACATCAGCAATCAGCCCCAGCATTTT
. . TRBJ1-5 TRBV28 CASSLGGHSNQPQHF TGTGCCAGCAGTTTGGGAGGACATAGCAATCAGCCCCAGCATTTT
. . TRBJ1-5 TRBV28 CASSVFTGSNQPQHF TGTGCCAGCAGTGTCTTTACAGGGAGCAATCAGCCCCAGCATTTT